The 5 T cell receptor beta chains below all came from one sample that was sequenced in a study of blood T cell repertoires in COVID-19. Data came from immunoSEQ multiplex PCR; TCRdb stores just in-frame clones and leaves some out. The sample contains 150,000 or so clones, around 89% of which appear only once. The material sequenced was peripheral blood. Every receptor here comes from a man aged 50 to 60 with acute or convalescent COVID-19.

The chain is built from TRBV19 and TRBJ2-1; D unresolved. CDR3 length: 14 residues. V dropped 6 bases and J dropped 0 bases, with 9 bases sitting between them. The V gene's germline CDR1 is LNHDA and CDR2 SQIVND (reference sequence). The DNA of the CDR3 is TGTGCCAGTAGCGCCGGCGGCTCCTACAATGAGCAGTTCTTC. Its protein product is CASSAGGSYNEQFF.

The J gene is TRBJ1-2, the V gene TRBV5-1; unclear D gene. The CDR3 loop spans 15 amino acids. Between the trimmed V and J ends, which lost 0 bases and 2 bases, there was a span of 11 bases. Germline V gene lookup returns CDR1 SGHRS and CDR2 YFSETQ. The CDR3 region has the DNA TGCGCCAGCAGCTTGGATAGCAGCGAAAACTATGGCTACACCTTC. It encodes CASSLDSSENYGYTF.

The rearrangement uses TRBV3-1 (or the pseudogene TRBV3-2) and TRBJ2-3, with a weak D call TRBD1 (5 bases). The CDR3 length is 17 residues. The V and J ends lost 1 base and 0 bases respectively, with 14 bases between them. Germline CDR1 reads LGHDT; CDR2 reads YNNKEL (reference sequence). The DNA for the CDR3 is TGTGCCAGCAGCCAAGTAAGGGGCACGGGCAGCACAGATACGCAGTATTTT. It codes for CASSQVRGTGSTDTQYF.

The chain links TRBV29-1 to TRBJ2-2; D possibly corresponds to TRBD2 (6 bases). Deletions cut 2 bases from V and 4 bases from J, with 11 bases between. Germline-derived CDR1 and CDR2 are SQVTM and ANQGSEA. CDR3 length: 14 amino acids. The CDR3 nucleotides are TGCAGCGTTGAATACGGGAGTCCCACCGGGGAGCTGTTTTTT. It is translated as CSVEYGSPTGELFF.

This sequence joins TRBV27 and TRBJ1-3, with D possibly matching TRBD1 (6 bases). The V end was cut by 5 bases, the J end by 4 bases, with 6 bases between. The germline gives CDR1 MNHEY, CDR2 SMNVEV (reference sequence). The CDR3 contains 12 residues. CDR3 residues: CASSTGGNTIYF. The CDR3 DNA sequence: TGTGCCAGCAGTACAGGGGGAAACACCATATATTTT.